The sequence of this T cell receptor (beta chain) was determined in a study of blood T cell repertoires in COVID-19. Overall study: The analysed material was cDNA or gDNA that came from T cells, B-cell-depleted T cells, or PBMCs.

Per the authors' pipeline: Reference gene primer amplification in the assay estimated nucleated cell counts. Assay used: immunoSEQ multiplex PCR; TCRdb lists only in-frame clones, some missing. That table gives V, J and clone size, and the DNA gave D and trimming. The sample records about 170,000 clones, less than 90% being singletons. Seattle-derived patients entered the study during active infection and were followed longitudinally. CDR3 length equals 10 residues. Germline V gene sequence: CDR1 KGHSH, CDR2 LQKENI. V was clipped by 10 bases and J by 9 bases, with 10 bases between them. The source material was peripheral blood. V and J are TRBV18 and TRBJ1-5; D is undetermined. The receptor was isolated from a woman aged 55-69 years with COVID-19, enrolled during active disease. CDR3 nucleotides: TGTGCCACCCAGAAACCGCCCCAGCATTTT. Amino acid sequence: CATQKPPQHF.